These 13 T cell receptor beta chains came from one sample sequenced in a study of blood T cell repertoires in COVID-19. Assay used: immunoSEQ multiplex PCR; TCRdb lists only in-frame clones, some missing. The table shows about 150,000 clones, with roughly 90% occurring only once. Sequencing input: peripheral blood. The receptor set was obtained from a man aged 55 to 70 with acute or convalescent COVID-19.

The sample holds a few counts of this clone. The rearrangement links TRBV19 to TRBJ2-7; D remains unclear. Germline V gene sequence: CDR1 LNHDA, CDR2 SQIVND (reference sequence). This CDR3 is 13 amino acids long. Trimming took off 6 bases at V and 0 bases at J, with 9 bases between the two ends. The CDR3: CASSLKSSYEQYF. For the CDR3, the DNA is TGTGCCAGTAGCCTTAAGAGCTCCTACGAGCAGTACTTC.

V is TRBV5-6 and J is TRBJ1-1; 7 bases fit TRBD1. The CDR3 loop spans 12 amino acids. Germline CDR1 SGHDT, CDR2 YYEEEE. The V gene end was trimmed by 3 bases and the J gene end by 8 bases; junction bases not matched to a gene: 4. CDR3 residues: CASSYTGVEAFF. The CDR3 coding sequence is TGTGCCAGCAGCTACACAGGGGTGGAAGCTTTCTTT.

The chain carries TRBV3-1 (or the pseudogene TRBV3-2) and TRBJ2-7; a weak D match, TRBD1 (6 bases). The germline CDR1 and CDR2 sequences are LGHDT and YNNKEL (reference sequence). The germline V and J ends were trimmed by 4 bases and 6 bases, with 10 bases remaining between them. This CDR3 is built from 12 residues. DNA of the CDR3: TGTGCCAGCAGCCCGATGGACAGCGAGCAGTACTTC. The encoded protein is CASSPMDSEQYF.

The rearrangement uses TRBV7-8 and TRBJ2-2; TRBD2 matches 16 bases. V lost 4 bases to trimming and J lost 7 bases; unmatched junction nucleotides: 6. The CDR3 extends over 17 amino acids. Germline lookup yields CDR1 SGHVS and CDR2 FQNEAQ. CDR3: CASSWGLAGGPGGELFF. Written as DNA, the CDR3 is TGTGCCAGCAGCTGGGGACTAGCGGGGGGGCCCGGCGGGGAGCTGTTTTTT.

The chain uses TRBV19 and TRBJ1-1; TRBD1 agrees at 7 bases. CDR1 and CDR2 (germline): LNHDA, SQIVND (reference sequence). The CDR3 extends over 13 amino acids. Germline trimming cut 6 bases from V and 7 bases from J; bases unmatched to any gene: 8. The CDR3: CASSPGTDGEAFF. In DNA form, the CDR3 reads TGTGCCAGTAGCCCGGGGACAGACGGTGAAGCTTTCTTT.

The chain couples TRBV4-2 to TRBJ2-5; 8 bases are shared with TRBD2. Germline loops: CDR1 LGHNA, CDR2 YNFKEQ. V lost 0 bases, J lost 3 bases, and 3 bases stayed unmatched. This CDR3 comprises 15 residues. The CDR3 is CASSQDTSGKETQYF. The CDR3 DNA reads TGTGCCAGCAGCCAAGATACTAGCGGCAAAGAGACCCAGTACTTC.

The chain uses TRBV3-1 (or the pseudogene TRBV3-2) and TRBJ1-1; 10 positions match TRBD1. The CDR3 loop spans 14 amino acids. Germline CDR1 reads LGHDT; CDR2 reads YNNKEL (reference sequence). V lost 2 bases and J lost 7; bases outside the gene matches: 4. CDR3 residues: CASSQRGQGLEAFF. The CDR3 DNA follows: TGTGCCAGCAGCCAACGGGGACAGGGGCTTGAAGCTTTCTTT.

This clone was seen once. For the CDR3, the DNA is TGTGCCAGCAGCTTAGGGGACAGGGCGGTGGATACGCAGTATTTT. It encodes CASSLGDRAVDTQYF. J is TRBJ2-3 and V is TRBV11-2; 9 nucleotides line up with TRBD1. CDR1 is SGHAT, CDR2 FQNNGV, per germline. This CDR3 comprises 15 residues. Trimming at V came to 1 base and at J to 6 bases, leaving 5 bases not matched to a gene.

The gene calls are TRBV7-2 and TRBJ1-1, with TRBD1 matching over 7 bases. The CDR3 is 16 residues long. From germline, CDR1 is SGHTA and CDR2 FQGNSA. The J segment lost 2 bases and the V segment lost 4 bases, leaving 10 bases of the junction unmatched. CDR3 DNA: TGTGCCAGCAGCTCCCAGGGAAGGGGGCGAAACACTGAAGCTTTCTTT. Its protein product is CASSSQGRGRNTEAFF.

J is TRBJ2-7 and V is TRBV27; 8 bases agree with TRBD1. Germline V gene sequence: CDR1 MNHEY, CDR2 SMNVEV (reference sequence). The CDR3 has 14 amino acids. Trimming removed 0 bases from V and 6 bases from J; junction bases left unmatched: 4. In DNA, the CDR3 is TGTGCCAGCAGTTTATCGGGCAGGGGGCGCGAGCAGTACTTC. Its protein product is CASSLSGRGREQYF.

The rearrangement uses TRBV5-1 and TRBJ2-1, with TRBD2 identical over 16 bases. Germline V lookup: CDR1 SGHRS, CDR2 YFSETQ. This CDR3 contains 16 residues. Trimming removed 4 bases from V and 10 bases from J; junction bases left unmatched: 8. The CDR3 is CASSAGTSGGAEEQFF. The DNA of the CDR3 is TGCGCCAGCAGCGCCGGGACTAGCGGGGGGGCCGAAGAGCAGTTCTTC.

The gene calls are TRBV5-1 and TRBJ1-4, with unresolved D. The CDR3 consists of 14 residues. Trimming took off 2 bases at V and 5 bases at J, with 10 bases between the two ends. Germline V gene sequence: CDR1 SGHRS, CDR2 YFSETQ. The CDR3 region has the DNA TGCGCCAGCAGCTTCTTTGGCAAAAATGAAAAACTGTTTTTT. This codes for CASSFFGKNEKLFF.

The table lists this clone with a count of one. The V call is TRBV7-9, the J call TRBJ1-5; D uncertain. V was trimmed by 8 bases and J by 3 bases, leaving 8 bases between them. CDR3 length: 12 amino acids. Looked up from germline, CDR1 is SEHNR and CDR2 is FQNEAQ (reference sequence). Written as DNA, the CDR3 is TGTGCCAGCGGCAGGTCCAATCAGCCCCAGCATTTT. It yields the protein CASGRSNQPQHF.